The rows below give T cell receptor beta chains drawn from one sample of a study of blood T cell repertoires in COVID-19. The protocol was immunoSEQ multiplex PCR, while the TCRdb copy is restricted to in-frame clones and leaves out a portion. The table has 85,000 to 110,000 clones, around 90% seen once; the top ten hold over 15%. Sequenced: peripheral blood. All receptors come from an elderly woman in a cohort sampled during active COVID-19. CDR3s include the opening cysteine and the closing phenylalanine or tryptophan. Fields, in order: D gene, V gene, J gene, clone size, CDR3 protein, CDR3 DNA. The D gene is left open where the match is weak. Size values are once, few and many counts, or a class for expanded clones, and some rows have none.

D gene: -; V gene: TRBV5-1; J gene: TRBJ1-2; clone size: -; CDR3 protein: CASSLLGDYGYTF; CDR3 DNA: TGCGCCAGCAGCTTGCTGGGAGACTATGGCTACACCTTC
D gene: -; V gene: TRBV28; J gene: TRBJ2-2; clone size: -; CDR3 protein: CASSLFVGGGGTGELFF; CDR3 DNA: TGTGCCAGCAGCTTATTCGTTGGGGGCGGCGGCACCGGGGAGCTGTTTTTT
D gene: TRBD1; V gene: TRBV5-1; J gene: TRBJ1-2; clone size: -; CDR3 protein: CASSREGGQAFYGYTF; CDR3 DNA: TGCGCCAGCAGCCGTGAGGGGGGACAGGCCTTCTATGGCTACACCTTC
D gene: TRBD2; V gene: TRBV29-1; J gene: TRBJ2-5; clone size: -; CDR3 protein: CSVLTSVETQYF; CDR3 DNA: TGCAGCGTCCTGACTAGCGTGGAGACCCAGTACTTC
D gene: TRBD2; V gene: TRBV4-1; J gene: TRBJ2-1; clone size: -; CDR3 protein: CASSQGSGRTYNEQFF; CDR3 DNA: TGCGCCAGCAGCCAAGGTAGCGGGAGGACCTACAATGAGCAGTTCTTC
D gene: -; V gene: TRBV12-5; J gene: TRBJ1-1; clone size: -; CDR3 protein: CASGENGQTKAFF; CDR3 DNA: TGTGCTAGTGGCGAAAACGGACAGACCAAAGCTTTCTTT
D gene: TRBD2; V gene: TRBV9; J gene: TRBJ2-1; clone size: -; CDR3 protein: CASSVEWGGSYNEQFF; CDR3 DNA: TGTGCCAGCAGCGTAGAGTGGGGGGGCTCCTACAATGAGCAGTTCTTC
D gene: TRBD1; V gene: TRBV29-1; J gene: TRBJ1-1; clone size: -; CDR3 protein: CSATGQGFGNTEAFF; CDR3 DNA: TGCAGCGCCACGGGACAGGGGTTTGGTAACACTGAAGCTTTCTTT
D gene: -; V gene: TRBV2; J gene: TRBJ1-4; clone size: -; CDR3 protein: CASDGQMGNEKLFF; CDR3 DNA: TGTGCCAGCGACGGACAGATGGGAAATGAAAAACTGTTTTTT
D gene: TRBD2; V gene: TRBV29-1; J gene: TRBJ2-1; clone size: -; CDR3 protein: CSVVGTRGTSGQFF; CDR3 DNA: TGCAGCGTTGTCGGGACTAGAGGTACGAGTGGGCAGTTCTTC
D gene: -; V gene: TRBV2; J gene: TRBJ2-5; clone size: -; CDR3 protein: CASKARVTETQYF; CDR3 DNA: TGTGCCAGCAAGGCCAGGGTGACGGAGACCCAGTACTTC
D gene: TRBD2; V gene: TRBV27; J gene: TRBJ2-2; clone size: -; CDR3 protein: CASSMYLAGTGELFF; CDR3 DNA: TGTGCCAGCAGTATGTATCTAGCGGGGACCGGGGAGCTGTTTTTT
D gene: TRBD2; V gene: TRBV24-1; J gene: TRBJ2-1; clone size: -; CDR3 protein: CATSDTGVAGFHNEQFF; CDR3 DNA: TGTGCCACCAGTGATACTGGGGTAGCGGGATTTCACAATGAGCAGTTCTTC
D gene: TRBD1; V gene: TRBV3-1/TRBV3-2; J gene: TRBJ2-1; clone size: -; CDR3 protein: CASSLGVGQGSEQFF; CDR3 DNA: TGTGCCAGCAGCCTCGGAGTAGGACAGGGTAGTGAGCAGTTCTTC
D gene: TRBD1; V gene: TRBV18; J gene: TRBJ1-6; clone size: -; CDR3 protein: CASSPTGLDNSPLHF; CDR3 DNA: TGTGCCAGCTCACCGACAGGGCTGGATAATTCACCCCTCCACTTT
D gene: TRBD2; V gene: TRBV28; J gene: TRBJ2-7; clone size: -; CDR3 protein: CASTGLAGDYEQYF; CDR3 DNA: TGTGCCAGCACAGGACTAGCGGGGGACTACGAGCAGTACTTC
D gene: -; V gene: TRBV12-3/TRBV12-4; J gene: TRBJ2-7; clone size: -; CDR3 protein: CASSGLSYEQYF; CDR3 DNA: TGTGCCAGCAGTGGGCTATCTTACGAGCAGTACTTC
D gene: TRBD2; V gene: TRBV7-2; J gene: TRBJ2-3; clone size: -; CDR3 protein: CASSGITTSGRSDTQYF; CDR3 DNA: TGTGCCAGCAGCGGGATAACGACTAGCGGGAGATCGGATACGCAGTATTTT
D gene: -; V gene: TRBV23-1; J gene: TRBJ2-7; clone size: -; CDR3 protein: CASRKKKGIGEEGASYEQYF; CDR3 DNA: TGCGCCAGCCGCAAAAAAAAAGGTATCGGGGAAGAGGGCGCTTCCTACGAGCAGTACTTC
D gene: TRBD2; V gene: TRBV3-1/TRBV3-2; J gene: TRBJ2-1; clone size: few; CDR3 protein: CASSGRLAGANEQFF; CDR3 DNA: TGTGCCAGCAGCGGCCGACTAGCGGGTGCTAATGAGCAGTTCTTC
D gene: TRBD1; V gene: TRBV18; J gene: TRBJ2-7; clone size: few; CDR3 protein: CASSLGQGAYEQYF; CDR3 DNA: TGTGCCAGCTCACTCGGACAGGGGGCTTACGAGCAGTACTTC
D gene: TRBD1; V gene: TRBV11-2; J gene: TRBJ1-6; clone size: -; CDR3 protein: CASSLVGTDNSPLHF; CDR3 DNA: TGTGCCAGCAGCTTAGTAGGGACAGATAATTCACCCCTCCACTTT
D gene: -; V gene: TRBV25-1; J gene: TRBJ2-7; clone size: -; CDR3 protein: CASSAHYEQYF; CDR3 DNA: TGTGCCAGCAGTGCCCACTACGAGCAGTACTTC
D gene: -; V gene: TRBV5-1; J gene: TRBJ2-2; clone size: -; CDR3 protein: CASSLSSPGELFF; CDR3 DNA: TGCGCCAGCAGCCTCTCCTCCCCCGGGGAGCTGTTTTTT
D gene: TRBD1; V gene: TRBV19; J gene: TRBJ1-5; clone size: -; CDR3 protein: CASSIDGTGGNQPQHF; CDR3 DNA: TGTGCCAGTAGTATAGATGGGACAGGGGGCAATCAGCCCCAGCATTTT
D gene: -; V gene: TRBV20-1; J gene: TRBJ1-1; clone size: -; CDR3 protein: CSAPDFTEAFF; CDR3 DNA: TGCAGTGCCCCGGACTTTACTGAAGCTTTCTTT
D gene: -; V gene: TRBV5-1; J gene: TRBJ1-1; clone size: once; CDR3 protein: CASSLVQDGSEAFF; CDR3 DNA: TGCGCCAGCAGCTTGGTTCAGGACGGGAGTGAAGCTTTCTTT
D gene: TRBD1; V gene: TRBV5-5; J gene: TRBJ1-5; clone size: -; CDR3 protein: CASSQRGTGIHQPQHF; CDR3 DNA: TGTGCCAGCAGCCAGAGAGGGACAGGGATTCATCAGCCCCAGCATTTT
D gene: TRBD1; V gene: TRBV10-3; J gene: TRBJ1-6; clone size: -; CDR3 protein: CASRDRNSPLHF; CDR3 DNA: TGTGCCAGCCGGGACAGAAATTCACCCCTCCACTTT
D gene: -; V gene: TRBV3-1/TRBV3-2; J gene: TRBJ1-6; clone size: -; CDR3 protein: CASSGTSSYNSPLHF; CDR3 DNA: TGTGCCAGCTCCGGGACAAGCTCCTATAATTCACCCCTCCACTTT
D gene: TRBD1; V gene: TRBV23-1; J gene: TRBJ1-2; clone size: -; CDR3 protein: CASSQRGQGSSSGGYTF; CDR3 DNA: TGCGCCAGCAGTCAACGTGGACAGGGGAGCTCCTCGGGGGGCTACACCTTC
D gene: -; V gene: TRBV7-9; J gene: TRBJ2-6; clone size: few; CDR3 protein: CASSTRVLGANVLTF; CDR3 DNA: TGTGCCAGCAGCACCAGGGTCCTTGGGGCCAACGTCCTGACTTTC
D gene: -; V gene: TRBV4-1; J gene: TRBJ1-5; clone size: -; CDR3 protein: CASSRAWAVSNQPQHF; CDR3 DNA: TGCGCCAGCAGCCGCGCGTGGGCAGTATCTAATCAGCCCCAGCATTTT
D gene: -; V gene: TRBV24-1; J gene: TRBJ2-1; clone size: -; CDR3 protein: CATNLPDTCSYNEQFF; CDR3 DNA: TGTGCCACCAACCTCCCCGACACCTGCTCCTACAATGAGCAGTTCTTC
D gene: -; V gene: TRBV2; J gene: TRBJ2-1; clone size: -; CDR3 protein: CASSDRARPYNEQFF; CDR3 DNA: TGTGCCAGCAGTGACAGGGCGAGGCCCTACAATGAGCAGTTCTTC
D gene: -; V gene: TRBV7-9; J gene: TRBJ2-7; clone size: -; CDR3 protein: CASSLAATYEQYF; CDR3 DNA: TGTGCCAGCAGCTTAGCGGCCACCTACGAGCAGTACTTC
D gene: -; V gene: TRBV6-2/TRBV6-3; J gene: TRBJ1-5; clone size: once; CDR3 protein: CASSSQGPGQPQHF; CDR3 DNA: TGTGCCAGCAGTTCGCAGGGGCCGGGCCAGCCCCAGCATTTT
D gene: TRBD1; V gene: TRBV27; J gene: TRBJ1-5; clone size: -; CDR3 protein: CASSATGGGQPQHF; CDR3 DNA: TGTGCCAGCAGTGCCACAGGGGGAGGCCAGCCCCAGCATTTT
D gene: -; V gene: TRBV5-1; J gene: TRBJ1-2; clone size: -; CDR3 protein: CASATLPGDGYTF; CDR3 DNA: TGCGCCAGCGCTACTCTCCCAGGGGATGGCTACACCTTC
D gene: -; V gene: TRBV18; J gene: TRBJ2-5; clone size: -; CDR3 protein: CASSPALNQETQYF; CDR3 DNA: TGTGCCAGCTCACCGGCATTAAACCAGGAGACCCAGTACTTC
D gene: TRBD1; V gene: TRBV28; J gene: TRBJ1-2; clone size: -; CDR3 protein: CASKTLTGHGYTF; CDR3 DNA: TGTGCCAGCAAAACTTTGACAGGGCATGGCTACACCTTC
D gene: TRBD2; V gene: TRBV29-1; J gene: TRBJ2-1; clone size: -; CDR3 protein: CSVSLAGPYNEQFF; CDR3 DNA: TGCAGCGTTAGTCTAGCGGGCCCTTACAATGAGCAGTTCTTC
D gene: TRBD1; V gene: TRBV4-1; J gene: TRBJ2-7; clone size: -; CDR3 protein: CASSQGQGQSYEQYF; CDR3 DNA: TGCGCCAGCAGCCAAGGACAGGGCCAATCCTACGAGCAGTACTTC
D gene: TRBD2; V gene: TRBV7-9; J gene: TRBJ2-3; clone size: -; CDR3 protein: CASSSSLAGVFDTQYF; CDR3 DNA: TGTGCCAGCAGCTCCAGCCTAGCGGGGGTTTTCGATACGCAGTATTTT
D gene: -; V gene: TRBV9; J gene: TRBJ2-7; clone size: -; CDR3 protein: CASSVAVQAEQYF; CDR3 DNA: TGTGCCAGCAGCGTAGCTGTCCAGGCCGAGCAGTACTTC
D gene: TRBD2; V gene: TRBV25-1; J gene: TRBJ2-7; clone size: -; CDR3 protein: CATNRGDGAYEQYF; CDR3 DNA: TGTGCCACCAACCGGGGGGACGGAGCCTACGAGCAGTACTTC
D gene: -; V gene: TRBV27; J gene: TRBJ1-1; clone size: -; CDR3 protein: CASSSGLPNTEAFF; CDR3 DNA: TGTGCCAGCAGTTCGGGATTGCCGAACACTGAAGCTTTCTTT
D gene: -; V gene: TRBV30; J gene: TRBJ1-2; clone size: few; CDR3 protein: CAWSDRYLQGYGYTF; CDR3 DNA: TGTGCCTGGAGCGACAGATACCTACAGGGATATGGCTACACCTTC
D gene: TRBD2; V gene: TRBV12-5; J gene: TRBJ2-1; clone size: -; CDR3 protein: CASGLSSAGKNNEQFF; CDR3 DNA: TGTGCTAGTGGTTTGTCGTCAGCGGGGAAGAACAATGAGCAGTTCTTC